This T cell receptor beta chain was recorded in a study of response to subunit inactivated influenza vaccine. Study observations and caveats: Authors suggested seasonal influenza vaccinations each recruit few new T cells.

In TCRdb, the RT-PCR reads were re-called with MiXCR into one record per CDR3 protein. The table includes about 780,000 distinct CDR3 sequences, approximately 17% detected once. V shed 2 bases, J shed 2 bases, and the junction held 8 bases outside the gene matches. This CDR3 spans 16 amino acids. Germline V gene data show CDR1 as SGHRS and CDR2 as YFSETQ. Only one count was recorded for this clonotype. Its cognate antigen is unknown. Sequencing was performed on PBMCs from blood, taken around 5 days after vaccination. This clonotype originated in a man between 50 and 59 years old who received an inactivated influenza vaccine. V and J are TRBV5-1 and TRBJ2-7, with 9 bases aligning to TRBD1. The CDR3 DNA follows: TGCGCCAGCAGCTTTGTCCTCGGGACAGGGCCCTACGAGCAGTACTTC. Encoded protein: CASSFVLGTGPYEQYF.